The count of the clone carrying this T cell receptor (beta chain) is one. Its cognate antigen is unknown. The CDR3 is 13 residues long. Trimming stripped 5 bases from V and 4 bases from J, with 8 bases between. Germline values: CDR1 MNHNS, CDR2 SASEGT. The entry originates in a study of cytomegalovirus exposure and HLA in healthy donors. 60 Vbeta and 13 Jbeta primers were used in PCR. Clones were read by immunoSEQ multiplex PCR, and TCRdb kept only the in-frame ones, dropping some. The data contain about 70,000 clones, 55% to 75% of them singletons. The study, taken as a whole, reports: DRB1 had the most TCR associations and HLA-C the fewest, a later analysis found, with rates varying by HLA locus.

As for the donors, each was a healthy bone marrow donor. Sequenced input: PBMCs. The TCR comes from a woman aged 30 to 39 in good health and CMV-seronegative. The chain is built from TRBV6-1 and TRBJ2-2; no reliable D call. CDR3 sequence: CASSRSVTGELFF. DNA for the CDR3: TGTGCCAGCAGTCGGTCCGTCACCGGGGAGCTGTTTTTT.